This T cell receptor (beta chain) appears in the sequencing data of a study of cytomegalovirus exposure and HLA in healthy donors. The overall study: As released early, the data held 70 million to 95 million unique TCRs from HLA-typed donors. Study results and caveats: The study found most TCR sequences rare, yet found some public TCRs in many donors. The investigators catalogued 150 to 200 TCR beta chains as cytomegalovirus-associated.

Comment on this clone: The antigen remains undetermined.

PCR employed 60 Vbeta and 13 Jbeta primers. Method: immunoSEQ multiplex PCR; TCRdb's copy keeps in-frame clones and lacks some. The sample lists more than 65,000 clones, about 73% occurring once. The receptor was isolated from a woman aged 55-69 years in good health and CMV-seropositive. Sequenced material: PBMCs.

The CDR3: CASSTQGGTEAFF. CDR3 nucleotides: TGTGCCAGCAGTACCCAGGGGGGAACTGAAGCTTTCTTT. This rearrangement joins TRBV6-4 to TRBJ1-1; 7 positions match TRBD1. Germline V gives CDR1 MRHNA, CDR2 SNTAGT. The CDR3 is 13 residues long. V lost 5 bases, J lost 5 bases, and 5 bases stayed unmatched.